This entry describes one TCR beta chain. What it binds is not known. 13 Jbeta primers and 60 Vbeta primers were used for the PCR. Data came from immunoSEQ multiplex PCR; TCRdb stores just in-frame clones and leaves some out. The table includes around 200,000 clones, about two thirds detected once. The sample comes from a study of cytomegalovirus exposure and HLA in healthy donors. Study-wide background: A prior study identified just under 120 million unique TCR beta sequences from about 200 million T cells.

Study outcomes and limitations: Across donors, presence/absence analyses took sequencing depth to be roughly uniform.

The V gene end was trimmed by 6 bases and the J gene end by 7 bases; junction bases not matched to a gene: 5. The CDR3 is 15 amino acids. Germline CDR1 and CDR2: MDHEN and SYDVKM. Sequencing was performed on PBMCs. The chain is built from TRBV28 and TRBJ1-6, with TRBD1 matching over 11 bases. This sequence was found in a man aged 35 to 55 in good health and CMV-seropositive. This CDR3 reads CASRAGQGANSPLHF. In nucleotides, the CDR3 is TGTGCCAGCAGGGCCGGACAGGGGGCGAATTCACCCCTCCACTTT. Using reference TRBV28 and TRBJ1-6 for the parts outside the CDR3, the full variable domain is DVKVTQSSRYLVKRTGEKVFLECVQDMDHENMFWYRQDPGLGLRLIYFSYDVKMKEKGDIPEGYSVSREKKERFSLILESASTNQTSMYLCASRAGQGANSPLHFGNGTRLTVT.